Here is one TCR beta chain with its context. Its specificity is not known. This sample was included in a study of cytomegalovirus exposure and HLA in healthy donors. The PCR made use of 60 Vbeta and 13 Jbeta primers. Only in-frame clones appear in the TCRdb table, and some are missing; sequencing was by immunoSEQ multiplex PCR. The sample lists 130,000 or so clones; roughly 88% were seen once. Study-wide results and limits: Evidence from a later analysis indicated that most CMV-associated TCR beta chains looked HLA-restricted. It is likely that the observed cluster of highly shared sequence variants was a sequencing artifact.

Germline V gene lookup returns CDR1 MDHEN and CDR2 SYDVKM. The CDR3 runs 16 residues. V dropped 3 bases and J dropped 3; count of bases not matched to a gene: 8. This TCR came from a middle-aged woman in good health and CMV-seronegative. V and J are TRBV28 and TRBJ2-1, with 7 bases that match TRBD2. The sample taken for sequencing was PBMCs. The CDR3 nucleotides read TGTGCCAGCAGTTTTCTAGCGGAAGCCAGCTACAATGAGCAGTTCTTC. This codes for CASSFLAEASYNEQFF.